Each of the 23 T cell receptor beta chains below was sequenced from the same sample in a study of T cells after yellow fever vaccination. MiXCR was run by TCRdb on the 5' RACE reads, yielding one entry per CDR3 protein. The table has some 560,000 distinct CDR3 sequences, under 25% seen once. Material: PBMCs, obtained 15 days after the yellow fever booster vaccination. These receptors all stem from a man aged 30-40 years who received the YFV17D yellow fever vaccine.

This clonotype came up a few times. The J gene is TRBJ1-3, the V gene TRBV10-2; D unresolved. V was pared by 9 bases and J by 5 bases, with 11 bases between. The CDR3 is 12 residues long. Germline assignment: CDR1 WSHSY and CDR2 SAAADI. The CDR3 DNA sequence: TGCGCCAGTGGTGGGTTGAGAAACACCATATATTTT. It encodes CASGGLRNTIYF.

This rearrangement joins TRBV20-1 to TRBJ2-3, with D hard to call. Per the germline V gene, CDR1 is DFQATT and CDR2 is SNEGSKA (reference sequence). V lost 3 bases and J 3 bases, leaving 13 bases between the germline ends. The CDR3 covers 14 residues. The CDR3 loop is CSASPLLETDTQYF. DNA of the CDR3: TGCAGTGCTAGCCCCTTGTTGGAAACAGATACGCAGTATTTT.

This clonotype was seen a handful of times. The chain joins TRBV12-3 or TRBV12-4 to TRBJ1-4; D not resolved. Trimming took 3 bases from V and 3 from J, leaving 11 bases between them. CDR3 size: 15 residues. The chain's CDR3 is CASSFWSGSNEKLFF. CDR3 nucleotides: TGTGCCAGCAGTTTTTGGAGCGGGTCTAATGAAAAACTGTTTTTT.

The CDR3 protein is CASSLFNGGVSETQYF. DNA for the CDR3: TGTGCCAGCAGTTTATTCAATGGGGGAGTCTCTGAGACCCAGTACTTC. The V call is TRBV12-3 or TRBV12-4, the J call TRBJ2-5; possibly TRBD1 or TRBD2 for D (5 bases each). CDR3 length: 16 amino acids. Trimming left V 2 bases short and J 5 bases short, with 18 bases between.

There are a few counts of this clonotype. The rearrangement uses TRBV6-2 or TRBV6-3 and TRBJ2-7; D gene uncertain. The CDR3 extends over 14 amino acids. Trimming removed 0 bases at V and 3 bases at J, with 9 bases between. Germline V gene sequence: CDR1 MNHEY, CDR2 SVGEGT. The CDR3 sequence: CASSYSLFGYEQYF. The DNA of the CDR3 is TGTGCCAGCAGTTACTCGTTGTTCGGCTACGAGCAGTACTTC.

This clonotype was detected only a few times. The chain links TRBV28 to TRBJ2-3; possibly TRBD1 for D (6 bases). The length of the CDR3 is 14 residues. Germline loops: CDR1 MDHEN, CDR2 SYDVKM. Trimming took off 6 bases at V and 1 base at J, with 11 bases between the two ends. The DNA of the CDR3 is TGTGCCAGCAGACTACGACAGGGCACAGATACGCAGTATTTT. Encoded protein: CASRLRQGTDTQYF.

This clonotype was observed a handful of times. This chain links TRBV9 with TRBJ2-1, with a tentative D call TRBD1 (5 bases). Trimming left V 0 bases short and J 4 bases short, with 11 bases between. Germline V gives CDR1 SGDLS, CDR2 YYNGEE. CDR3 length equals 15 residues. The CDR3 sequence is CASSVGQGKYNEQFF. As DNA, the CDR3 is TGTGCCAGCAGCGTAGGGCAGGGTAAATACAATGAGCAGTTCTTC.

This clonotype was found a few times. The gene calls are TRBV20-1 and TRBJ2-4; the match to TRBD1 covers 9 bases. CDR3 length: 14 amino acids. The germline V gene encodes CDR1 DFQATT and CDR2 SNEGSKA (reference sequence). V lost 3 bases, J lost 7 bases, and 7 bases stayed unmatched. The CDR3 DNA follows: TGCAGTGCTAGTTCCGGGACAGGGCTTAACATTCAGTACTTC. Translating it yields CSASSGTGLNIQYF.

The V and J genes are TRBV6-1 and TRBJ2-7; 9 nucleotides agree with TRBD1. V was clipped by 6 bases and J by 3 bases; unmatched bases: 3. Per germline, CDR1 MNHNS and CDR2 SASEGT. The CDR3 consists of 13 residues. CDR3 in amino acids: CASRNRGLYEQYF. Written as DNA, the CDR3 is TGTGCCAGCAGGAACAGGGGGCTCTACGAGCAGTACTTC.

There are a few counts of this clonotype. The genes are TRBV7-8 and TRBJ2-7; 7 nucleotides agree with TRBD1. Germline V gene data show CDR1 as SGHVS and CDR2 as FQNEAQ. The junction had 8 bases not matched to a gene; V was cut back by 4 bases and J by 2 bases. The CDR3 totals 15 residues. The DNA of the CDR3 is TGTGCCAGCAGCTCGAGCCTTCAGGGGGCCTACGAGCAGTACTTC. This sequence encodes CASSSSLQGAYEQYF. Based on the CDR3 plus reference TRBV7-8 and TRBJ2-7, the full variable domain is GAGVSQSPRYKVAKRGQDVALRCDPISGHVSLFWYQQALGQGPEFLTYFQNEAQLDKSGLPSDRFFAERPEGSVSTLKIQRTQQEDSAVYLCASSSSLQGAYEQYFGPGTRLTVT.

The chain has TRBV7-6 and TRBJ2-2; no reliable D call. The V end was cut by 7 bases, the J end by 0 bases, with 12 bases between. Germline V CDR1 and CDR2: SGHVS, FNYEAQ. The CDR3 totals 15 residues. This CDR3 is CASNLQPANTGELFF. The CDR3 nucleotides read TGTGCCAGCAACTTGCAGCCAGCGAACACCGGGGAGCTGTTTTTT.

In this sample, this clonotype turned up many times. CDR3 protein: CASSQEPAGGPRDIQYF. The CDR3 region has the DNA TGCGCCAGCAGCCAAGAGCCAGCGGGAGGCCCGCGGGACATTCAGTACTTC. V is TRBV4-3 and J is TRBJ2-4, with 9 bases fitting TRBD2. V shed 0 bases and J 8 bases; nucleotides not matched to a gene: 11. The CDR3 extends over 17 amino acids. Germline V gene sequence: CDR1 LGHNA, CDR2 YSLEER.

The chain has TRBV4-3 and TRBJ2-3, with 8 bases that match TRBD2. The junction had 6 bases not matched to a gene; V was cut back by 6 bases and J by 1 base. The CDR3 sequence is 15 residues long. Germline loops: CDR1 LGHNA, CDR2 YSLEER. CDR3 protein: CASRSREARTDTQYF. The CDR3 nucleotides are TGCGCCAGCAGGTCGCGGGAGGCCCGCACAGATACGCAGTATTTT.

In this sample, this clonotype turned up a few times. J is TRBJ2-7 and V is TRBV15; TRBD1 matches 9 bases. This CDR3 has 14 amino acids. Trimming took 4 bases from V and 5 from J; bases not matched to a gene: 6. Germline CDR1 is LNHNV and CDR2 is YYDKDF (reference sequence). The CDR3 nucleotides are TGTGCCACCAGCATCCGGGACAGGGTCCACGAGCAGTACTTC. Residues: CATSIRDRVHEQYF. Supplemented by reference TRBV15 and TRBJ2-7, the full variable domain reads DAMVIQNPRYQVTQFGKPVTLSCSQTLNHNVMYWYQQKSSQAPKLLFHYYDKDFNNEADTPDNFQSRRPNTSFCFLDIRSPGLGDTAMYLCATSIRDRVHEQYFGPGTRLTVT.

The chain links TRBV12-3 or TRBV12-4 to TRBJ1-2; D gene ambiguous. The length of the CDR3 is 16 residues. V was pared by 5 bases and J by 0 bases, with 16 bases between. CDR3 coding DNA: TGTGCCAGCAGTAACGGACTGGAACCCCCTAACTATGGCTACACCTTC. This translates into CASSNGLEPPNYGYTF.

In its sample, this clonotype was seen a few times. This chain connects TRBV12-3 or TRBV12-4 to TRBJ2-3; D uncertain. CDR3 length: 15 residues. Trimming left V 6 bases short and J 0 bases short, with 13 bases between. CDR3: CASRPRPYSTDTQYF. In DNA, the CDR3 is TGTGCCAGCAGGCCCCGTCCTTATAGCACAGATACGCAGTATTTT.

This clonotype was counted between two and nine times. The CDR3 bases are TGTGCCAGCAGCTCTGACACCATGAACACTGAAGCTTTCTTT. It is translated as CASSSDTMNTEAFF. This rearrangement joins TRBV7-2 to TRBJ1-1, with unresolved D. The V and J ends lost 4 bases and 0 bases respectively, with 9 bases between them. Per the germline V gene, CDR1 is SGHTA and CDR2 is FQGNSA. There are 14 residues in the CDR3.

The genes are TRBV10-3 and TRBJ2-7; 7 bases are a match to TRBD1. Germline lookup yields CDR1 ENHRY and CDR2 SYGVKD. Losses at the gene ends were 10 bases for V and 0 bases for J; bases not matched to a gene: 6. This CDR3 region has 13 residues. CDR3 residues: CATTGDTSYEQYF. CDR3 sequence (DNA): TGTGCCACCACAGGGGACACCTCCTACGAGCAGTACTTC.

This clonotype was counted a few times. V usage is TRBV9 and J usage is TRBJ2-7; the D is unclear. Germline CDR1 reads SGDLS; CDR2 reads YYNGEE. V lost 0 bases and J 2 bases, leaving 9 bases between the germline ends. The CDR3 spans 14 residues. In nucleotides, the CDR3 is TGTGCCAGCAGCGTAGAGCGCGTCCCCTACGAGCAGTACTTC. Protein sequence: CASSVERVPYEQYF.

This clonotype was seen a few times. This sequence joins TRBV20-1 and TRBJ1-1; 7 positions match TRBD1. Germline CDR1 DFQATT, CDR2 SNEGSKA (reference sequence). With 5 bases clipped from V and 7 bases from J, the junction kept 1 base outside the gene matches. The CDR3 length is 10 residues. The CDR3 spells CSAGQVEAFF. CDR3 coding DNA: TGCAGTGCTGGACAGGTTGAAGCTTTCTTT.

This clonotype was recorded a few times. This chain connects TRBV7-2 to TRBJ2-1; D might be TRBD2 (5 bases). This CDR3 has 16 residues. Deletions cut 6 bases from V and 7 bases from J, with 22 bases between. The germline V gene encodes CDR1 SGHTA and CDR2 FQGNSA. This CDR3 reads CASSPIGMYGSNEQFF. The CDR3 DNA is TGTGCCAGCAGTCCTATCGGGATGTACGGGTCGAATGAGCAGTTCTTC.

The chain has TRBV29-1 and TRBJ2-7; tentative D call: TRBD2 (6 bases). V was pared by 4 bases and J by 4 bases, with 8 bases between. Germline CDR1 SQVTM, CDR2 ANQGSEA. The CDR3 is 11 amino acids. CDR3 sequence reads: CSVARGYEQYF. For the CDR3, the DNA is TGCAGCGTTGCACGGGGGTACGAGCAGTACTTC.

This clonotype occurred a few times. The rearrangement links TRBV18 to TRBJ1-5; TRBD1 agrees at 9 bases. V shed 5 bases, J shed 1 base, and the junction held 18 bases outside the gene matches. The CDR3 has 20 amino acids. Per germline, CDR1 KGHSH and CDR2 LQKENI. CDR3 DNA sequence: TGTGCCAGCTCAAGGGCTTCACCGGGACAGGGTTCGGGCAGCAATCAGCCCCAGCATTTT. Translated, it gives CASSRASPGQGSGSNQPQHF.